This is a list of T cell receptor beta chains from one sample in a study of blood T cell repertoires in COVID-19. Only in-frame clones appear in the TCRdb table, and some are missing; sequencing was by immunoSEQ multiplex PCR. The sample includes 250,000 to 300,000 clones, around 90% of them seen just once. Sample: peripheral blood. Source of these receptors: a woman in her seventies with COVID-19, enrolled during active disease. Both conserved end residues are part of each CDR3. D genes are given only for firm matches. For some rows the clone size is stated as once, few or many, or as a class when expanded; others skip it.

CDR3nt | CDR3aa | abundance | j_gene | v_gene | len | d_gene
TGTGCCAGCAGCCGGGGCCTCCAAGAGACCCAGTACTTC | CASSRGLQETQYF | - | TRBJ2-5 | TRBV7-8 | 13 | -
TGCAGTGCTCACGAGGTCGGGGAGCTGTTTTTT | CSAHEVGELFF | - | TRBJ2-2 | TRBV20-1 | 11 | -
TGTGCCAGCAGCCGGGACAGGGGGCAAGATACGCAGTATTTT | CASSRDRGQDTQYF | - | TRBJ2-3 | TRBV7-9 | 14 | TRBD1
TGTGCCAGCGGGGGCCCCTCTGGAAACACCATATATTTT | CASGGPSGNTIYF | - | TRBJ1-3 | TRBV28 | 13 | -
TGTGCCAGCAGTTTACAGGGGTTTAATGAAAAACTGTTTTTT | CASSLQGFNEKLFF | - | TRBJ1-4 | TRBV28 | 14 | -
TGTGCCAGCAAACGGAATGGGCTAGCGGGAGATGAGCAGTTCTTC | CASKRNGLAGDEQFF | - | TRBJ2-1 | TRBV6-6 | 15 | TRBD2
TGCGCCAGCAGCGAAACAACAGGAGCTAACTATGGCTACACCTTC | CASSETTGANYGYTF | - | TRBJ1-2 | TRBV4-1 | 15 | -
TGTGCCAGCAGCCAAGTTGCATCGGGAGGGCCCCAGGTGGAGACCCAGTACTTC | CASSQVASGGPQVETQYF | - | TRBJ2-5 | TRBV3-1/TRBV3-2 | 18 | TRBD2
TGTGCCAGCAGTTCGTACCAGGGGGTTAGCAATCAGCCCCAGCATTTT | CASSSYQGVSNQPQHF | - | TRBJ1-5 | TRBV6-6 | 16 | TRBD1
TGTGCCAGCAAGTCCTCGGGTGATCAGCCCCAGCATTTT | CASKSSGDQPQHF | - | TRBJ1-5 | TRBV2 | 13 | -
TGTGCCAGCAGTTTTGGGGGACAGGGTGGCGGCTACACCTTC | CASSFGGQGGGYTF | - | TRBJ1-2 | TRBV28 | 14 | TRBD1
TGTGCCAGCTGCACAGCAAATGAAAAACTGTTTTTT | CASCTANEKLFF | few | TRBJ1-4 | TRBV12-3/TRBV12-4 | 12 | -
TGTGCCAGCAGCTTAGATAATCTAGCGGCGACTCCAGATACGCAGTATTTT | CASSLDNLAATPDTQYF | - | TRBJ2-3 | TRBV11-3 | 17 | TRBD2
TGTGCCAGCAGCTCTGACCTTAGCGGCAGCACAGATACGCAGTATTTT | CASSSDLSGSTDTQYF | - | TRBJ2-3 | TRBV7-8 | 16 | -
TGTGCCAGCAGCTTAGATGGGACTAGCGGGATAGAGCAGTACTTC | CASSLDGTSGIEQYF | - | TRBJ2-7 | TRBV7-2 | 15 | TRBD2
TGTGCCAGCAACCCCTCTAGCGGGAGATCCCCCTACGAGCAGTACTTC | CASNPSSGRSPYEQYF | - | TRBJ2-7 | TRBV28 | 16 | TRBD2
TGCGCCAGCAGCCCTAGCGGGAGGTCGCAAGAGACCCAGTACTTC | CASSPSGRSQETQYF | - | TRBJ2-5 | TRBV5-1 | 15 | TRBD2
TGTGCCAGTAGCAGGGGGACGGGCCCCTACGAGCAGTACTTC | CASSRGTGPYEQYF | - | TRBJ2-7 | TRBV19 | 14 | TRBD1
TGTGCCACCACTACATCAGGGGGCTATGGCTACACCTTC | CATTTSGGYGYTF | - | TRBJ1-2 | TRBV19 | 13 | TRBD1
TGTGCCAGCAGTGACCCGTACGGGAGTTACAATGAGCAGTTCTTC | CASSDPYGSYNEQFF | - | TRBJ2-1 | TRBV6-1 | 15 | -
TGTGCCAGCATTCCTTCCCGGGACAGGGGTATCGAGCAGTACTTC | CASIPSRDRGIEQYF | - | TRBJ2-7 | TRBV28 | 15 | TRBD1
TGTGCCAGCAGCTCCGACAGGGGGCTAAGCAGCAATCAGCCCCAGCATTTT | CASSSDRGLSSNQPQHF | - | TRBJ1-5 | TRBV5-5 | 17 | TRBD1
TGTGCCACCAGTGATCCACGACACGGGGGGAGTGAAAAACTGTTTTTT | CATSDPRHGGSEKLFF | few | TRBJ1-4 | TRBV24-1 | 16 | -
TGTGCCAGTAGTATATTTCTAGACAGATACAATGAGCAGTTCTTC | CASSIFLDRYNEQFF | - | TRBJ2-1 | TRBV19 | 15 | -
TGTGCCAGTAGTCCAAACGGACAGGGCGGCAATCAGCCCCAGCATTTT | CASSPNGQGGNQPQHF | - | TRBJ1-5 | TRBV19 | 16 | TRBD1
TGCGCCAGCAGCCCTTCAGGGGCTAACTATGGCTACACCTTC | CASSPSGANYGYTF | few | TRBJ1-2 | TRBV4-3 | 14 | -
TGTGCCAGCAGGAGTGCAGGGGAGCTGTTTTTT | CASRSAGELFF | once | TRBJ2-2 | TRBV6-5 | 11 | -
TGTGCCAGTTCGGGGGAGGGGCGACGAAATAACTATGGCTACACCTTC | CASSGEGRRNNYGYTF | - | TRBJ1-2 | TRBV19 | 16 | -
TGTGCCAGCAGCATACAAGAGACCCAGTACTTC | CASSIQETQYF | once | TRBJ2-5 | TRBV11-3 | 11 | -
TGTGCCAGCAGCTTCGGGACAAACACTGAAGCTTTCTTT | CASSFGTNTEAFF | - | TRBJ1-1 | TRBV13 | 13 | -
TGTGCCAGCAGCCGATCACAGGGGGCGGTATACGAGCAGTACTTC | CASSRSQGAVYEQYF | - | TRBJ2-7 | TRBV11-1 | 15 | TRBD1
TGTGCCAGCAGCCAGGGACAGGGGGCTTCCGAGCAGTACTTC | CASSQGQGASEQYF | - | TRBJ2-7 | TRBV5-4 | 14 | TRBD1
TGTGCCAGCAGTCAACTGCGAGATACGCAGTATTTT | CASSQLRDTQYF | - | TRBJ2-3 | TRBV28 | 12 | -
TGTGCCAGCAGTCTCACAGGGCCTCGGAATGGCTACACCTTC | CASSLTGPRNGYTF | - | TRBJ1-2 | TRBV27 | 14 | -
TGCGCCAGCAGCTTGGAAGACTACGCCTACGAGCAGTACTTC | CASSLEDYAYEQYF | - | TRBJ2-7 | TRBV5-1 | 14 | -
TGTGCCAGCAGTGTTCTAGCGGGGGGGTCTTACGAGCAGTACTTC | CASSVLAGGSYEQYF | - | TRBJ2-7 | TRBV28 | 15 | TRBD2
TGTGCCAGCAGTTCGTCAATCCGGGTGAATTTT | CASSSSIRVNF | once | TRBJ2-3 | TRBV28 | 11 | -
TGTGCCAGCAGCGTCAGCAGCGGGAGGAACGAGCAGTACTTC | CASSVSSGRNEQYF | - | TRBJ2-7 | TRBV9 | 14 | TRBD2
TGCGCCAGCAGCTTGGATCCGGACTTAAGCACAGATACGCAGTATTTT | CASSLDPDLSTDTQYF | - | TRBJ2-3 | TRBV5-1 | 16 | -
TGTGCCAGCAGTGTACAGGGGAACTATGGCTACACCTTC | CASSVQGNYGYTF | once | TRBJ1-2 | TRBV3-1/TRBV3-2 | 13 | TRBD1
TGCGCCAGCAGTCAAGTAGAGGCAACTAATGAAAAACTGTTTTTT | CASSQVEATNEKLFF | once | TRBJ1-4 | TRBV4-3 | 15 | -
TGTGCCAGCAGCTTTACAGGGGGCTACACCTTC | CASSFTGGYTF | - | TRBJ1-2 | TRBV11-2 | 11 | -
TGTGCCAGCAGCCTCTCCCGCGGGGGATCACCCCTCCACTTT | CASSLSRGGSPLHF | - | TRBJ1-6 | TRBV28 | 14 | -
TGTGCCAGCAGTTACGGGAAGACCGTGACCAGGGGTCCCCTCCACTTT | CASSYGKTVTRGPLHF | - | TRBJ1-6 | TRBV6-2/TRBV6-3 | 16 | -
TGTGCCAGCAGTTTATCCACCGACAGGGCCGGCTACGAGCAGTACTTC | CASSLSTDRAGYEQYF | - | TRBJ2-7 | TRBV27 | 16 | TRBD1
TGTGCCAGCAAGCCGGGAGAAGTTCGTGTGCAGTTCTTC | CASKPGEVRVQFF | - | TRBJ2-1 | TRBV6-5 | 13 | -
TGCGCCAGCAGCCCCGGGGGGCGGGAGGGGTACAATGAGCAGTTCTTC | CASSPGGREGYNEQFF | - | TRBJ2-1 | TRBV5-1 | 16 | TRBD2
TGTGCCAGCAGTAGGGACACTCGGGACGAGCAGTACTTC | CASSRDTRDEQYF | - | TRBJ2-7 | TRBV28 | 13 | -